The T cell receptor beta chain under discussion was sequenced for a study of Graves' ophthalmopathy and Graves' hyperthyroidism. Whole-study context: At initial diagnosis, peripheral blood was obtained, and this preceded any treatment.

Excluded were patients with other autoimmune diseases, uncontrolled infections, pregnancy or lactation. Sampling over 8 ml of fresh peripheral blood provided the PBMCs. Germline V gene data show CDR1 as SGDLS and CDR2 as YYNGEE. CDR3 length: 13 amino acids. The ends were cut back, 2 bases at V and 2 bases at J, with 7 bases in the middle. This clonotype has more than one count but fewer than ten. Researchers took RNA transcripts and amplified TCR beta CDR3 regions from them. The first-round RT-PCR employed HTBI primers together with the Qiagen OneStep RT-PCR kit. A multiplex PCR was then performed as the second round. TCRdb passed the multiplex PCR reads through MiXCR, listing each CDR3 protein once. The profile covers 680,000 or so distinct CDR3 sequences, with 22% appearing a single time and about 6.6% taken by the ten largest.

The specimen was peripheral blood. The sequence was obtained from a young woman with stable Graves' hyperthyroidism. Some clones in this sample may be carry-over from other donors' samples. V and J are TRBV9 and TRBJ1-1; no clear D gene. Here the CDR3 DNA reads TGTGCCAGCAGCGTCACCTTTAACACTGAAGCTTTCTTT. Translation: CASSVTFNTEAFF.